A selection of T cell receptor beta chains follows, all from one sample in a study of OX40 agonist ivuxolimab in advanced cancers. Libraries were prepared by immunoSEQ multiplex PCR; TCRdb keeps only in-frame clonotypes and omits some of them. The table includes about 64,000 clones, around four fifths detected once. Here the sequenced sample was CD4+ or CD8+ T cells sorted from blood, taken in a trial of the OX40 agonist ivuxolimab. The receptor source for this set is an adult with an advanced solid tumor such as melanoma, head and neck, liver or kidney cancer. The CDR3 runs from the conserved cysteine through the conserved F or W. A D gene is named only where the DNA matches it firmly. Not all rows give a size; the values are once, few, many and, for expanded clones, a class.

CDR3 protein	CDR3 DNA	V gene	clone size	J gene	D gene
CASSGWLGDEQFF	TGTGCCAGCAGTGGATGGCTAGGGGATGAGCAGTTCTTC	TRBV2	-	TRBJ2-1	-
CASSLGSGTSGEQYF	TGTGCCAGCAGCTTGGGAAGCGGGACTTCGGGAGAGCAGTACTTC	TRBV11-2	-	TRBJ2-7	TRBD2
CASIPSSGGLSTGELFF	TGCGCCAGCATCCCATCTAGTGGGGGCCTAAGCACCGGGGAGCTGTTTTTT	TRBV5-1	-	TRBJ2-2	-
CASSFLTGHLLNEQFF	TGTGCCAGCAGTTTCTTAACGGGACACCTCCTCAATGAGCAGTTCTTC	TRBV2	-	TRBJ2-1	-
CASSSLQGNNQPQHF	TGTGCCAGCAGTTCCCTACAGGGTAATAATCAGCCCCAGCATTTT	TRBV6-1	-	TRBJ1-5	-
CASRAGGGRRQYF	TGTGCCAGCAGAGCAGGGGGCGGGCGAAGGCAGTACTTC	TRBV27	medium-sized	TRBJ2-7	TRBD1
CASSAGGTGYYEQYF	TGTGCCAGCAGCGCCGGGGGGACAGGGTACTACGAGCAGTACTTC	TRBV9	-	TRBJ2-7	TRBD1
CASSRAEQDTQYF	TGTGCCAGCTCCCGGGCGGAGCAGGATACGCAGTATTTT	TRBV18	-	TRBJ2-3	-
CARSLLGTKNTGELFF	TGTGCCAGAAGCTTGCTTGGGACAAAAAACACCGGGGAGCTGTTTTTT	TRBV5-3	-	TRBJ2-2	-
CASSSDRDSYGYTF	TGTGCCAGCAGCTCGGACAGGGACAGCTATGGCTACACCTTC	TRBV7-2	-	TRBJ1-2	TRBD1
CASSRAGDPQETQYF	TGCGCCAGCAGCCGAGCGGGGGACCCCCAAGAGACCCAGTACTTC	TRBV5-1	-	TRBJ2-5	TRBD2
CASSRLPGDTQYF	TGTGCCAGCAGTCGGTTGCCAGGCGATACGCAGTATTTT	TRBV27	-	TRBJ2-3	-
CASGLVLTGDSNTEAFF	TGTGCTAGTGGTTTGGTACTTACAGGAGATTCGAACACTGAAGCTTTCTTT	TRBV12-5	-	TRBJ1-1	-
CASSPLAGPTDTQYF	TGTGCCAGCAGCCCACTAGCGGGGCCCACAGATACGCAGTATTTT	TRBV7-2	-	TRBJ2-3	TRBD2
CASTPVRGAGRNEQFF	TGTGCCAGCACCCCTGTCAGGGGCGCGGGAAGAAATGAGCAGTTCTTC	TRBV27	-	TRBJ2-1	-
CASRLNYEQYF	TGTGCCAGCCGCCTAAACTACGAGCAGTACTTC	TRBV7-2	-	TRBJ2-7	-
CASSRDRNYGYTF	TGTGCCAGCAGTCGGGACCGGAACTATGGCTACACCTTC	TRBV6-5	-	TRBJ1-2	-
CASSQGYGQYF	TGTGCCAGCTCCCAGGGCTACGGGCAGTACTTC	TRBV7-2	-	TRBJ2-7	-
CASSLGLSSYNEQFF	TGTGCCAGCAGCTTAGGTCTCAGCTCCTACAATGAGCAGTTCTTC	TRBV11-2	once	TRBJ2-1	-
CASSSPGTGRAFF	TGTGCCAGCAGCTCACCCGGAACCGGAAGGGCTTTCTTT	TRBV7-3	-	TRBJ1-1	-
CASSSLSGWGATEAFF	TGTGCCAGCAGCTCCCTCTCAGGGTGGGGGGCCACTGAAGCTTTCTTT	TRBV5-6	-	TRBJ1-1	-
CASSRQGSTDTQYF	TGTGCCAGCAGCCGACAGGGTTCCACAGATACGCAGTATTTT	TRBV2	-	TRBJ2-3	TRBD1
CASSLGASGTYEQYF	TGTGCCAGCAGCTTGGGGGCTAGCGGGACCTACGAGCAGTACTTC	TRBV5-4	few	TRBJ2-7	TRBD2
CASKGGGGYEQYF	TGTGCCAGCAAAGGCGGGGGAGGCTACGAGCAGTACTTC	TRBV28	-	TRBJ2-7	TRBD2
CASSSDGEREQYF	TGCGCCAGCAGCTCCGACGGTGAACGGGAGCAGTACTTC	TRBV5-1	-	TRBJ2-7	-